Below, one T cell receptor (beta chain) is given with its context. The repertoire was sequenced with immunoSEQ multiplex PCR; TCRdb's copy has only in-frame clones and lacks some. The repertoire consists of about 140,000 clones, with approximately 88% occurring once and the leading ten covering about 10%. This entry comes from a study of blood T cell repertoires in COVID-19. Study background: The origin of the acute and convalescent COVID-19 samples was the United States, Italy and Spain.

Sequenced: peripheral blood. The TCR originated in a man aged 60 to 75 with active or convalescent COVID-19.

The CDR3 DNA reads TGTGCCAGCAGCTTAGTCGGGCAGGGGGCGGATGAGCAGTACTTC. Protein sequence: CASSLVGQGADEQYF. V is TRBV7-9 and J is TRBJ2-7, with TRBD1 matching over 8 bases. The CDR3 spans 15 residues. Germline values: CDR1 SEHNR, CDR2 FQNEAQ (reference sequence). V lost 1 base and J lost 7; bases outside the gene matches: 9.